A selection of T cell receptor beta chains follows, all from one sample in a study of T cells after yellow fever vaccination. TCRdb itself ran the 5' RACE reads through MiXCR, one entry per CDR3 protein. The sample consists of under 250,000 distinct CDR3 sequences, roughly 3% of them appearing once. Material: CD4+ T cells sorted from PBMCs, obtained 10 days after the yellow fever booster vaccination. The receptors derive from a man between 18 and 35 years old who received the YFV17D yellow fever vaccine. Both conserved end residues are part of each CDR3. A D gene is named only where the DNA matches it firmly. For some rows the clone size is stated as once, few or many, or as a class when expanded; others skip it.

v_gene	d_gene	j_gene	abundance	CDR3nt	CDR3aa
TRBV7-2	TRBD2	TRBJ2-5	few	TGTGCCAGCAGCCGATTGGGACTAGCGGGGGATGGAGAGACCCAGTACTTC	CASSRLGLAGDGETQYF
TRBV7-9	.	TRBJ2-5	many	TGTGCCAGCAGCTTAATTGCGGGACGCATTAAAGAGACCCAGTACTTC	CASSLIAGRIKETQYF
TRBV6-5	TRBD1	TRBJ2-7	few	TGTGCCAGCAGTTACCCCGGGACAGGGAGGGGCGAGCAGTACTTC	CASSYPGTGRGEQYF
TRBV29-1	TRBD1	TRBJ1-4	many	TGCAGCGTTAGACAGGGTGCAACTAATGAAAAACTGTTTTTT	CSVRQGATNEKLFF
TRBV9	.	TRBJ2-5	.	TGTGCCAGCAGCGTAGGTTTCTCGCGGAACTACAAAGAGACCCAGTACTTC	CASSVGFSRNYKETQYF
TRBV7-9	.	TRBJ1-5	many	TGTGCCAGCAGCCTCCTCCACGGGCAGCCCCAGCATTTT	CASSLLHGQPQHF
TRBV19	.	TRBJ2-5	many	TGTGCCAGTAGTACCTCCGGGATCGGCGGGGAGACCCAGTACTTC	CASSTSGIGGETQYF
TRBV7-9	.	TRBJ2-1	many	TGTGCCAGCAGCTTCACGGCGGGCAGGCAGTTCTTC	CASSFTAGRQFF
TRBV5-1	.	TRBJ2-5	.	TGCGCCAGCAGCGTCGGAACAGGGTATGATCTAAAGACCCAGTACTTC	CASSVGTGYDLKTQYF
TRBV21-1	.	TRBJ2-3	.	TGTGCCAGCAGCTCGGGTGGGACTAGCGGGGCTACAGATACGCAGTATTTT	CASSSGGTSGATDTQYF
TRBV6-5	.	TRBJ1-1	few	TGTGCCAGCAGTTACGACTACAGGTACACTGAAGCTTTCTTT	CASSYDYRYTEAFF
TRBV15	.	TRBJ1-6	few	TGTGCCACCAGCAGGATTTCACGACCGAATTCACCCCTCCACTTT	CATSRISRPNSPLHF
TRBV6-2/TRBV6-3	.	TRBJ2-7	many	TGTGCCACAGGGGATCCTGGACTAGCCTACGAGCAGTACTTC	CATGDPGLAYEQYF
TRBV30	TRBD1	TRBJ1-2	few	TGTGCCTGGAGTTCTCAGGGGGCGAACTATGGCTACACCTTC	CAWSSQGANYGYTF
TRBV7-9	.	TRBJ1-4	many	TGTGCCAGCAGCTTACCGCGGCGAGTCGCTAATGAAAAACTGTTTTTT	CASSLPRRVANEKLFF
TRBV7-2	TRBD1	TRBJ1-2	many	TGTGCCAGCAGCTTAGACAGGGGGTTGTATGGCTACACCTTC	CASSLDRGLYGYTF
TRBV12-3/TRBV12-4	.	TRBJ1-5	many	TGTGCCAGCAGTTTAGACATCAATCAGCCCCAGCATTTT	CASSLDINQPQHF
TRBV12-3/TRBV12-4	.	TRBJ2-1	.	TGTGCCAGCAGTTTTTTTGGGGGCGGTGAGCAGTTCTTC	CASSFFGGGEQFF
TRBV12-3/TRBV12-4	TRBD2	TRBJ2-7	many	TGTGCCAGCAGACCGACTAGCGGGGTCTACGAGCAGTACTTC	CASRPTSGVYEQYF
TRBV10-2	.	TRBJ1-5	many	TGCGCCAGCAGAGCGGACGGATATAGCAATCAGCCCCAGCATTTT	CASRADGYSNQPQHF
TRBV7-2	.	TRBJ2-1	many	TGTGCCAGCAGCACCGGGACAAGTACCTACAATGAGCAGTTCTTC	CASSTGTSTYNEQFF
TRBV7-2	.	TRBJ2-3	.	TGTGCCAGCAGCTTACTAGGGGTCATGACAGATACGCAGTATTTT	CASSLLGVMTDTQYF
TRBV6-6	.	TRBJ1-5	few	TGTGCCAGCACCAGGGTTGAGCGGCAGCCCCAGCATTTT	CASTRVERQPQHF
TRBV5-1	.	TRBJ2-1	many	TGCGCCAGCAGCTTCATTCGGGGCACCAATGAGCAGTTCTTC	CASSFIRGTNEQFF
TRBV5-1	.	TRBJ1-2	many	TGCGCCAGCAGCTCTCCGGCCCAGGGCGGCTACACCTTC	CASSSPAQGGYTF
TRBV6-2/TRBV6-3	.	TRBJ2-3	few	TGTGCCAGCATTGGCCCTCGGAGGGGCACAGATACGCAGTATTTT	CASIGPRRGTDTQYF
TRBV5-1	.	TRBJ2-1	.	TGCGCCAGCAGCGAGCGGGACAGGCGCGTCGATGAGCAGTTCTTC	CASSERDRRVDEQFF
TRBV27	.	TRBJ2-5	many	TGTGCCAGCAGTTGGCTCGGGACCATAGAGACCCAGTACTTC	CASSWLGTIETQYF
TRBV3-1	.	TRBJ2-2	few	TGTGCCAGCAGCCAGGGTCTCCCGAGAGGGGTCGACACCGGGGAGCTGTTTTTT	CASSQGLPRGVDTGELFF
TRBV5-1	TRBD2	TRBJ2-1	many	TGCGCCAGCAGCCCCCTTAGCGGGGGAGATGAGCAGTTCTTC	CASSPLSGGDEQFF
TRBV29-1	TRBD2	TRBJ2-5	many	TGCAGCGTTGGTATAGCGGGGGGGCGAGAGACCCAGTACTTC	CSVGIAGGRETQYF
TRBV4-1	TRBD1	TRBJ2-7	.	TGCGCCAGCAGCCTCTCTGGCGCGAGGGACAGGACCTACGAGCAGTACTTC	CASSLSGARDRTYEQYF
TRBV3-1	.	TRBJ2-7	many	TGTGCCAGCAGCCAAGTCTACGAGCAGTACTTC	CASSQVYEQYF
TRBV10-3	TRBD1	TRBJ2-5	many	TGTGCCATCAGAAAGGGACAGGGCGGAGGGGAGACCCAGTACTTC	CAIRKGQGGGETQYF
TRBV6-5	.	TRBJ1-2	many	TGTGCCAGCAGTCCCACAGGGAGCTATGGCTACACCTTC	CASSPTGSYGYTF
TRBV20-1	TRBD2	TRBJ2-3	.	TGCAGTGCCCCAGCGGGGGGGCCCACAGATACGCAGTATTTT	CSAPAGGPTDTQYF
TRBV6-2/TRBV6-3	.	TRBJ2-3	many	TGTGCCAGCAGTCCCGGGGCGTCAGCGCAGTATTTT	CASSPGASAQYF
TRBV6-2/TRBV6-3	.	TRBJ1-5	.	TGTGCCAGCGGGGGGAGGCTCAATCAGCCCCAGCATTTT	CASGGRLNQPQHF
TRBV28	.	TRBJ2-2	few	TGTGCCAGCAGTTTACTTGGTCAGGGTCGCACCGGGGAGCTGTTTTTT	CASSLLGQGRTGELFF
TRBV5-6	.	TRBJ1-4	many	TGTGCCAGCAGCTTGGTCATGGGAGAAAAACTGTTTTTT	CASSLVMGEKLFF
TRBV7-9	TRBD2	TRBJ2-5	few	TGTGCCAGCAGCCTTAAAGCGGGGCCAGAGACCCAGTACTTC	CASSLKAGPETQYF
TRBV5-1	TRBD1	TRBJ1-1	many	TGCGCCAGCACCAACCCCACAGGGGCGAACACTGAAGCTTTCTTT	CASTNPTGANTEAFF
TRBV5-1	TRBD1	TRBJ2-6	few	TGCGCCAGCAGCGTGGGACAGGGATCCTCTGGGGCCAACGTCCTGACTTTC	CASSVGQGSSGANVLTF
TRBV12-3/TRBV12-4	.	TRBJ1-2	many	TGTGCCAGCAGTTTTAGTGTGGACTATGGCTACACCTTC	CASSFSVDYGYTF
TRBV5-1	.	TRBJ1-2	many	TGCGCCAGCAGCTTGCGGACACCGTCAAAAGGCTACACCTTC	CASSLRTPSKGYTF
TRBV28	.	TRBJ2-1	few	TGTGCCAGCAGTTGGGTTCGAAATGAGCAGTTCTTC	CASSWVRNEQFF
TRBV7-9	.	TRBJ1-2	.	TGTGCCAGCACCAACATCCGCGGGGCTGGCTACACCTTC	CASTNIRGAGYTF
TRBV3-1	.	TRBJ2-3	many	TGTGCCAGCAGCCTTACCGAGGGGTCAGATACGCAGTATTTT	CASSLTEGSDTQYF
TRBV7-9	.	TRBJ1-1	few	TGTGCCAGCAGACCCCTGACAGGATCTGAAGCTTTCTTT	CASRPLTGSEAFF
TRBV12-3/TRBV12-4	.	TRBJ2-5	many	TGTGCCAGCAGTCCATCCCGGTCGACGGAAGAGACCCAGTACTTC	CASSPSRSTEETQYF
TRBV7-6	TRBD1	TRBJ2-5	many	TGTGCCAGCAGCTCCGGGACAGGGGGAAGAATGGAGACCCAGTACTTC	CASSSGTGGRMETQYF
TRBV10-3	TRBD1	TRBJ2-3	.	TGTGCCATCAGGACAGGGGACGGAGATACGCAGTATTTT	CAIRTGDGDTQYF
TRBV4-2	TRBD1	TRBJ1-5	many	TGTGCCAGCAGCCAGAAACAGGGGGCATCGCCCCAGCATTTT	CASSQKQGASPQHF
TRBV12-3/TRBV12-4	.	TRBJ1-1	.	TGTGCCAGCAGAGTACTGGGCATATCGACTGAAGCTTTCTTT	CASRVLGISTEAFF